This passage covers 21 T cell receptor beta chains from one sample sequenced in a study of T cells after posttransplantation cyclophosphamide (dated by TCRdb to about 2016). The library was produced with the immunoSEQ multiplex PCR assay. Imported from immuneACCESS, the table was reduced by TCRdb to in-frame sequences with V and J called. These copies leave out some clones; in studies compared against another copy, an unresolved V gene accounts for under half, and the cause of the remainder is not known. For this sample the table gives tens of thousands of clones, of which roughly 88% were detected only once. The ten largest clones take up 6.3% of the sample. Sequenced input: PBMCs. These receptors all come from a woman aged 60 to 75 with a blood cancer, CMV-positive, and with a related stem cell donor.

The chain joins TRBV7-2 to TRBJ2-3; weak D call: TRBD1 (6 bases). V lost 6 bases, J lost 9 bases, and 22 bases lay in between. Germline assignment: CDR1 SGHTA and CDR2 FQGNSA. This CDR3 is 15 amino acids long. DNA of the CDR3: TGTGCCAGCAGGGTGACAGGACAGCACATGGGGACGCAGTATTTT. As protein: CASRVTGQHMGTQYF. The full variable domain, rest sourced from reference TRBV7-2 and TRBJ2-3, is GAGVSQSPSNKVTEKGKDVELRCDPISGHTALYWYRQSLGQGLEFLIYFQGNSAPDKSGLPSDRFSAERTGGSVSTLTIQRTQQEDSAVYLCASRVTGQHMGTQYFGPGTRLTVL.

The genes are TRBV29-1 and TRBJ2-3; TRBD2 matches 8 bases. Looked up from germline, CDR1 is SQVTM and CDR2 is ANQGSEA. The CDR3 totals 12 residues. The trim removed 6 bases at V and 1 base at J, leaving 0 bases unmatched. CDR3 loop: CSVTSGTDTQYF. Written as DNA, the CDR3 is TGCAGCGTGACTAGCGGCACAGATACGCAGTATTTT.

The chain joins TRBV6-5 to TRBJ1-5; TRBD1 aligns across 8 bases. J lost 1 base, V lost 4 bases, and 6 bases had no gene match. CDR3 length: 16 residues. CDR1 and CDR2 (germline): MNHEY, SVGAGI. Here the CDR3 reads CASSSTGQGSNQPQHF. The CDR3 nucleotides are TGTGCCAGCAGTTCCACAGGACAGGGAAGCAATCAGCCCCAGCATTTT.

This chain connects TRBV2 to TRBJ1-1, with D maybe TRBD1 (5 bases). The CDR3 loop spans 13 amino acids. V shed 6 bases and J shed 1 base, with 9 bases lying between them. Germline V gene sequence: CDR1 SNHLY, CDR2 FYNNEI. CDR3: CASRLRENTEAFF. CDR3 bases: TGTGCCAGCAGACTCAGGGAGAACACTGAAGCTTTCTTT.

This chain connects TRBV7-8 to TRBJ2-2, with D possibly being TRBD2 (7 bases). CDR1 and CDR2 from the germline V gene are SGHVS and FQNEAQ. The CDR3 loop spans 15 amino acids. V lost 6 bases to trimming and J lost 1 base, with 12 bases between them. CDR3: CASRGGGGNTGELFF. CDR3 nucleotides: TGTGCCAGCAGGGGAGGGGGGGGGAACACCGGGGAGCTGTTTTTT.

This clone was detected a few times. The chain has TRBV6-1 and TRBJ1-4, with 11 nucleotides matching TRBD1. The CDR3 consists of 16 residues. Losses at the gene ends were 0 bases for V and 8 bases for J; bases not matched to a gene: 5. Germline CDR1 and CDR2: MNHNS and SASEGT. The CDR3 sequence: CASSEAQGTGGEKLFF. CDR3 sequence (DNA): TGTGCCAGCAGTGAAGCTCAGGGGACAGGGGGGGAAAAACTGTTTTTT.

The chain joins TRBV14 to TRBJ1-1; D remains unclear. The CDR3 runs 14 residues. Germline assignment: CDR1 SGHDN and CDR2 FVKESK. V shed 1 base and J shed 1 base, with 7 bases lying between them. The CDR3 coding sequence is TGTGCCAGCAGCCAAGGTCCAGGGAACACTGAAGCTTTCTTT. This codes for CASSQGPGNTEAFF.

This clone was counted a single time. The chain uses TRBV19 and TRBJ1-1; 8 bases align to TRBD1. The germline V gene has CDR1 LNHDA and CDR2 SQIVND (reference sequence). This CDR3 comprises 15 residues. V was pared by 6 bases and J by 0 bases, with 6 bases of the junction left unmatched. CDR3 DNA: TGTGCCAGTAGGGCCCCAGGGGGCCTGAACACTGAAGCTTTCTTT. Residues: CASRAPGGLNTEAFF. Together with reference TRBV19 and TRBJ1-1, the CDR3 gives the full variable domain: DGGITQSPKYLFRKEGQNVTLSCEQNLNHDAMYWYRQDPGQGLRLIYYSQIVNDFQKGDIAEGYSVSREKKESFPLTVTSAQKNPTAFYLCASRAPGGLNTEAFFGQGTRLTVV.

The chain carries TRBV19 and TRBJ1-4; no clear D. The germline V gene has CDR1 LNHDA and CDR2 SQIVND (reference sequence). This CDR3 region has 17 residues. Trimming shortened V by 6 bases and J by 0 bases, and 17 bases separated the two germline ends. The CDR3, as DNA: TGTGCCAGTAGAAGCGGCGTCAGGATCTCAACTAATGAAAAACTGTTTTTT. This sequence encodes CASRSGVRISTNEKLFF.

The J gene is TRBJ2-1, the V gene TRBV27; a weak D match, TRBD2 (6 bases). Trimming removed 4 bases at V and 3 bases at J, with 19 bases between. The CDR3 spans 17 residues. Germline V CDR1 and CDR2: MNHEY, SMNVEV (reference sequence). CDR3 sequence reads: CASSSSVAGTIYNEQFF. In DNA form, the CDR3 reads TGTGCCAGCAGTTCATCTGTCGCGGGGACCATCTACAATGAGCAGTTCTTC.

This chain links TRBV20-1 with TRBJ1-1; no definite D call. CDR1 is DFQATT and CDR2 is SNEGSKA in the germline V gene (reference sequence). V was clipped by 5 bases and J by 10 bases, with 14 bases between them. There are 11 residues in the CDR3. The CDR3 DNA is TGCAGTGCTTTCGCGTCGGTACTAGCTTTCTTT. This encodes CSAFASVLAFF.

This chain uses TRBV9 with TRBJ1-1, with D unresolved. In germline, CDR1 is SGDLS, CDR2 YYNGEE. V was cut by 4 bases and J by 3 bases, with 13 bases left in between. The CDR3 runs to 14 residues. The CDR3 reads CASSLTLRDTEAFF. The CDR3 DNA reads TGTGCCAGCAGCCTCACATTGAGGGACACTGAAGCTTTCTTT. The full variable domain, rest sourced from reference TRBV9 and TRBJ1-1, is DSGVTQTPKHLITATGQRVTLRCSPRSGDLSVYWYQQSLDQGLQFLIQYYNGEERAKGNILERFSAQQFPDLHSELNLSSLELGDSALYFCASSLTLRDTEAFFGQGTRLTVV.

This CDR3 reads CASISGSSYNEQFF. Here the CDR3 DNA reads TGTGCCAGCATTAGCGGGAGCTCCTACAATGAGCAGTTCTTC. The chain links TRBV2 to TRBJ2-1; 9 bases fit TRBD2. The germline CDR1 and CDR2 sequences are SNHLY and FYNNEI. The V segment lost 7 bases and the J segment 0 bases; nucleotides outside the gene matches: 1. The CDR3 length is 14 residues.

The chain carries TRBV19 and TRBJ2-2; D is perhaps TRBD2 (5 bases). Germline lookup yields CDR1 LNHDA and CDR2 SQIVND (reference sequence). V lost 5 bases and J lost 8, with 15 bases in between. The CDR3 contains 14 residues. The chain's CDR3 is CASSPGLPRGELFF. The CDR3, as DNA: TGTGCCAGTAGTCCTGGACTCCCCCGGGGGGAGCTGTTTTTT.

V and J are TRBV4-2 and TRBJ2-7, with D perhaps matching TRBD2 (6 bases). Trimming shortened V by 4 bases and J by 2 bases, and 24 bases separated the two germline ends. CDR1 and CDR2 (germline): LGHNA, YNFKEQ. This CDR3 has 18 amino acids. CDR3 region: CASSLLGGEGMDPYEQYF. The CDR3 DNA follows: TGTGCCAGCAGCCTCCTCGGGGGAGAGGGAATGGATCCCTACGAGCAGTACTTC.

CDR3 amino acids: CASSLSIGGVYGYTF. CDR3 nucleotide sequence: TGTGCCAGCAGTTTATCGATCGGAGGAGTCTATGGCTACACCTTC. The chain uses TRBV27 and TRBJ1-2; D ambiguous. The CDR3 length is 15 residues. Between the trimmed V and J ends, which lost 0 bases and 4 bases, there was a span of 12 bases. Germline assignment: CDR1 MNHEY and CDR2 SMNVEV (reference sequence).

V usage is TRBV5-1 and J usage is TRBJ1-1; 8 nucleotides agree with TRBD1. V lost 7 bases and J lost 2; bases outside the gene matches: 4. Germline CDR1 is SGHRS and CDR2 is YFSETQ. The CDR3 extends over 13 amino acids. The CDR3 spells CASEGQANTEAFF. DNA for the CDR3: TGCGCCAGCGAGGGACAGGCTAACACTGAAGCTTTCTTT.

The chain is built from TRBV7-2 and TRBJ1-2; D is uncertain. This CDR3 is built from 13 residues. Trimming cost V 1 base and J 7 bases, with 10 bases left between them. The germline V gene encodes CDR1 SGHTA and CDR2 FQGNSA. The CDR3 protein is CASSLDGRFGYTF. The CDR3 nucleotides are TGTGCCAGCAGCTTAGATGGCCGTTTTGGCTACACCTTC.

This chain joins TRBV5-6 and TRBJ1-2, with a possible D match to TRBD1 (5 bases). Germline CDR1 reads SGHDT; CDR2 reads YYEEEE. The V and J ends lost 2 bases and 3 bases respectively, with 11 bases between them. This CDR3 spans 14 amino acids. The CDR3 sequence is CASSFQGGDYGYTF. DNA for the CDR3: TGTGCCAGCAGCTTTCAGGGAGGCGACTATGGCTACACCTTC.

The V and J genes are TRBV9 and TRBJ1-2; the D gene is possibly TRBD1 (6 bases). Germline assignment: CDR1 SGDLS and CDR2 YYNGEE. Trimming left V 4 bases short and J 2 bases short, with 15 bases between. This CDR3 is 15 amino acids long. CDR3 bases: TGTGCCAGCAGCTCCCGACCGACAGGCAACTATGGCTACACCTTC. Translation: CASSSRPTGNYGYTF. Based on the CDR3 plus reference TRBV9 and TRBJ1-2, the full variable domain is DSGVTQTPKHLITATGQRVTLRCSPRSGDLSVYWYQQSLDQGLQFLIQYYNGEERAKGNILERFSAQQFPDLHSELNLSSLELGDSALYFCASSSRPTGNYGYTFGSGTRLTVV.

The V and J genes are TRBV19 and TRBJ2-1; the D is unclear. CDR3 size: 14 residues. Trimming pared 7 bases from V and 4 bases from J, leaving 14 bases between. Germline CDR1 and CDR2: LNHDA and SQIVND (reference sequence). CDR3 amino acids: CASTKRSAYNEQFF. Here the CDR3 DNA reads TGTGCCAGTACTAAGAGGAGTGCTTACAATGAGCAGTTCTTC.